The present entry profiles one T cell receptor beta chain with its context. Its antigen is not identified. CDR1 and CDR2 from the germline V gene are SEHNR and FQNEAQ (reference sequence). This CDR3 has 17 amino acids. The J segment lost 3 bases and the V segment lost 5 bases, leaving 8 bases of the junction unmatched. The data stem from a study of OX40 agonist ivuxolimab in advanced cancers. Study at large: The study enrolled dose-escalation patients with hepatocellular carcinoma, melanoma, renal cell or head and neck cancer. Among those enrolled, mean age was approximately 62 years (range roughly 23 to 90) and about 82% were male. Previous treatment with anti-PD-1, anti-PD-L1 or anti-CTLA-4 therapy was allowed; over 35% had received some.

Study-wide results and limits: In a subset of nonresponders, normalized T-cell clonal expansion was also low.

TCRdb's copy holds only in-frame clones and misses some; the assay was immunoSEQ multiplex PCR. In the table there are under 20,000 clones, 83% of which are singletons. The chain recombines TRBV7-9 with TRBJ2-1; 12 positions match TRBD2. The specimen was CD4+ or CD8+ T cells sorted from blood, collected in a trial of the OX40 agonist ivuxolimab. The TCR was taken from an adult with an advanced solid tumor such as melanoma, head and neck, liver or kidney cancer. The DNA of the CDR3 is TGTGCCAGCAGCGGAGGACTAGCGGGGAGTCACTACAATGAGCAGTTCTTC. Its protein is CASSGGLAGSHYNEQFF.